The text below deals with one T cell receptor (beta chain). The antigen this receptor binds is unknown. One base away there is no much larger clone; base qualities are not given. What the time point label conveys for this sample: blood 4 weeks post-SBRT, at nephrectomy. The treatment or condition label for this specimen denotes: 15 Gy SBRT to primary tumor, nephrectomy 4 weeks later. The samples were drawn from a clinical trial, where primary renal cell carcinomas were treated with 15 Gy of stereotactic body radiation therapy and then removed by nephrectomy 4 weeks afterward. Serial peripheral blood from radiation-treated patients was sampled at baseline, 2 weeks and 4 weeks after SBRT to track tumor-enriched clonotypes. All patients had renal cell carcinoma with clear cell pathology. The QIAamp DNA Blood Mini Kit (Qiagen) was used to prepare genomic DNA for TCR sequencing. Samples were included in the analyses only if all quality control checks were passed.

The data derive from a study of radiation and T cells in renal cell carcinoma (dated by TCRdb to 2020 to 2021). About the full investigation: A total of around 50 samples underwent TCR beta sequencing, made up of approximately 26 tumors and about 27 peripheral blood samples. The final blood draw took place at 4 weeks after radiation, the same time as nephrectomy. Across all 50 or so samples, 3.8 million or so unique CDR3 nucleotide sequences encoding about 2.4 million unique CDR3 amino acid sequences were identified.

Germline trimming amounts to 0 bases on V and 6 bases on J, with 13 as the count of junction bases outside the gene matches. Taken from cysteine to phenylalanine, the CDR3 has 17 residues. The only DNA kept is the CDR3, 51 bases in frame from the first base. In the germline V gene, CDR1 corresponds to SGHDT and CDR2 to YYEEEE. Broader findings and caveats from the paper: Because pretreatment tumor biopsies were not available, the study could not determine whether clonotypes were already present within the tumor at baseline. Changes in the blood repertoire were not tracked past 4 weeks after treatment. In blood, the top tumor clonotypes increased from baseline to 2 weeks after radiation and then shrank by 4 weeks, which suggests a temporary expansion of tumor-resident clones. Effects of radiation dose or scheduling on the TCR repertoire could not be addressed with the single-armed trial design.

TCR beta libraries were generated from genomic DNA with the immunoSEQ kit, following the manufacturer's recommendations. Library preparation used a first multiplex PCR with proprietary primers, then a second PCR adding unique barcodes, with bead cleanups after each round. Each sample batch included a kit-provided positive control reaction and a negative control reaction. The final libraries underwent checking on an Agilent 4200 TapeStation D1000 ScreenTape, volumetric pooling, and quantification by qPCR. An Illumina NextSeq500 fitted with a MidOutput 150-cycle cartridge performed the sequencing, running 156 Read1 cycles and 15 Index1 cycles with the kit's custom primers. The pooled library was loaded at 0.75 to 1 pM, and around 20% PhiX control was spiked in. The authors' pipeline ran thus. Vendor-processed data were analyzed in R, with a clonotype defined as all T cells sharing the same CDR3 nucleotide sequence. In the clone abundance analyses, frequencies were normalized to the 10,000 most abundant clones in each sample. Public T cell clones, which averaged fewer than five per sample, were removed prior to analysis. Tumor-enriched clonotypes and baseline blood-enriched clonotypes were defined as those with an abundance difference of at least 32-fold between compartments. A beta-binomial differential abundance model was used to identify clonotypes that were expanded or contracted between blood time points. The Baroni-Urbani and Buser coefficient was used to measure tumor-blood repertoire similarity, and groups were compared with two-tailed Wilcoxon tests in R. In TCRdb, the immuneACCESS table is reduced to in-frame sequences with V and J assigned. These tables do not hold every clone; where another copy was compared, an unresolved V gene accounts for under half, and the others remain unexplained. V, J and clone size were drawn from that table, and D and trimming were deduced from the DNA. In all, the sample holds roughly 86,000 clones, and around four fifths of those were seen once. Roughly a tenth of the sample goes to the ten largest clones.

The clonotype was recovered from a man aged 45-60 years with renal cell carcinoma. The sequence links TRBV5-6 to TRBJ2-7; TRBD2 matches 9 bases in the middle. This material consisted of blood, taken from a patient whose treatment included radiotherapy and nephrectomy. The DNA sequence follows: TGTGCCAGCAGCTTGGGGCTAGCGGGATTCCCCCTCAGCGAGCAGTACTTC. Its amino acids are CASSLGLAGFPLSEQYF.